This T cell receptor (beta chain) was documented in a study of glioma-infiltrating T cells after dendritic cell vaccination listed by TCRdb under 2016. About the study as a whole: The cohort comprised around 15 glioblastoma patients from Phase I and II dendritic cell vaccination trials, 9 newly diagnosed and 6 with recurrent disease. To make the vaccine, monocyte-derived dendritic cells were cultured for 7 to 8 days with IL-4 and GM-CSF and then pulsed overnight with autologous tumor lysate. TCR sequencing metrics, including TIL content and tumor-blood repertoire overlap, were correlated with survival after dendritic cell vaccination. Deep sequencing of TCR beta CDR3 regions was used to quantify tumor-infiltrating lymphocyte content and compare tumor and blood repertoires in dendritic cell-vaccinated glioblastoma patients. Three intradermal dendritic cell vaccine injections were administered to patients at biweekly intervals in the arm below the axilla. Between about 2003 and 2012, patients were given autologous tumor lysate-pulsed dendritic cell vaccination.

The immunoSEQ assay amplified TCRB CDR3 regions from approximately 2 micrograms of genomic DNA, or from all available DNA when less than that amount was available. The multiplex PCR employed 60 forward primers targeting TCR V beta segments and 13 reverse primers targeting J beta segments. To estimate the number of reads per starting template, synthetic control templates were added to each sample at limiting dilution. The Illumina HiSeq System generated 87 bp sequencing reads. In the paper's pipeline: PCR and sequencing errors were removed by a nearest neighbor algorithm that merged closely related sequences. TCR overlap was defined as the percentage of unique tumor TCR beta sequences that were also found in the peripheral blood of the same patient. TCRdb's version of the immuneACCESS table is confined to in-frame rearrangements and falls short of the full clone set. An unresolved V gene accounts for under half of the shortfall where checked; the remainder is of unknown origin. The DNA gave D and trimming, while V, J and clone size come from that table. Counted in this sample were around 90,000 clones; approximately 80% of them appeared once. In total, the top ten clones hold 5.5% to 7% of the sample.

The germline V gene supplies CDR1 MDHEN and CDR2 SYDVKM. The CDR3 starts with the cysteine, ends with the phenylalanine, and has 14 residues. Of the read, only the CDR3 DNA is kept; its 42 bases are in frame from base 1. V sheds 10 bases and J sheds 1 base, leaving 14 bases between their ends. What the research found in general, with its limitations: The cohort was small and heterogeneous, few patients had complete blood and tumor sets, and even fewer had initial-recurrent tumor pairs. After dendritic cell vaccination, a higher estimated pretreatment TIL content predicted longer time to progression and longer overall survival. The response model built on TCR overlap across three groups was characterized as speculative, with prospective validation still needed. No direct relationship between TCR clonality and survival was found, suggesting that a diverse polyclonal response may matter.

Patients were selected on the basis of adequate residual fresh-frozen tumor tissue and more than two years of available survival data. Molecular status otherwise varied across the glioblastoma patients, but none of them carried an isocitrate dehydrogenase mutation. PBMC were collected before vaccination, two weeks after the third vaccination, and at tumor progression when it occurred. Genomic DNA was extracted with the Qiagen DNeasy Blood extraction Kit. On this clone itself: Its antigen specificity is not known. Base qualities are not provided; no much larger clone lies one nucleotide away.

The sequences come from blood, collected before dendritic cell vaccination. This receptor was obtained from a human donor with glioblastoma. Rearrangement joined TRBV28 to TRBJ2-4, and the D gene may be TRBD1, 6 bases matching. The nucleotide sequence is TGTGCCACCAAGGACAGTGTGGCCAAAAACATTCAGTACTTC. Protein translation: CATKDSVAKNIQYF.